This is a list of T cell receptor beta chains from one sample in a study of CD8 T cells in ankylosing spondylitis. TCRdb re-called the 5' RACE reads through MiXCR, storing one row per CDR3 protein. The sample yields around 250,000 distinct CDR3 sequences, 9.5% to 12% seen once. The sample was blood, either unsorted or a sorted T cell fraction (not recorded which). The receptors were gathered from a male donor with ankylosing spondylitis or in good health (not recorded which). Each CDR3 is given with its conserved first and last residue. A D gene is named only where the DNA matches it firmly. A clone size is listed for some rows: how often the clone was seen (once, few, many), or a class if it is expanded.

j_call v_call clone_size d_call cdr3_nt cdr3_aa
TRBJ1-3 TRBV11-2 few NA TGTGCCAGCAGCTTAACCTCGGACGGTCCAGGAAACACCATATATTTT CASSLTSDGPGNTIYF
TRBJ2-3 TRBV5-1 many NA TGCGCCAGCAGCCGCAGAGATTGGTCAGATACGCAGTATTTT CASSRRDWSDTQYF
TRBJ2-5 TRBV12-3/TRBV12-4 NA NA TGTGCCAGCAGCCCACAGGTTCGCGGGGAGACCCAGTACTTC CASSPQVRGETQYF
TRBJ2-1 TRBV5-1 many TRBD2 TGCGCCAGCAGCGCCAGCGGGAGCTCCTACAATGAGCAGTTCTTC CASSASGSSYNEQFF
TRBJ2-1 TRBV19 NA NA TGTGCCAGTAGTATAGACTGGGATGAGCAGTTCTTC CASSIDWDEQFF
TRBJ1-2 TRBV20-1 many NA TGCAGTGCCAGATCAGGAGATTATGGCTACACCTTC CSARSGDYGYTF
TRBJ2-5 TRBV7-8 few NA TGTGCCAGCAGCTTAGCAGGGGTTGAAGGAGAGACCCAGTACTTC CASSLAGVEGETQYF
TRBJ2-3 TRBV9 many TRBD2 TGTGCCAGCAGCGGAGCGGGGGGCCAACCCACAGATACGCAGTATTTT CASSGAGGQPTDTQYF
TRBJ1-2 TRBV5-1 few TRBD1 TGCGCCAGCAGCGAAACCGGGACAGGAGCTAACTATGGCTACACCTTC CASSETGTGANYGYTF
TRBJ2-2 TRBV7-9 NA NA TGTGCCAGCAGCTTACAGGGATTGGACACCGGGGAGCTGTTTTTT CASSLQGLDTGELFF
TRBJ1-2 TRBV4-1 many NA TGCGCCAGCAGCCAAGCAAGAACTAACTATGGCTACACCTTC CASSQARTNYGYTF
TRBJ2-1 TRBV20-1 many TRBD2 TGCAGTGCAATTCCGGGACTAGCGGAGAACAATGAGCAGTTCTTC CSAIPGLAENNEQFF
TRBJ2-5 TRBV12-3/TRBV12-4 many NA TGTGCCAGCAGTTTAGTGTCCGCGAAGACCCAGTACTTC CASSLVSAKTQYF
TRBJ2-5 TRBV4-1 many TRBD2 TGCGCCAGCAGCCCCCGACTAGCGGGGGGACTTCCCCAAGAGACCCAGTACTTC CASSPRLAGGLPQETQYF
TRBJ1-4 TRBV12-3/TRBV12-4 NA TRBD1 TGTGCCAGCAGCCCAAGCGGGACAGGGGAAGAAAAACTGTTTTTT CASSPSGTGEEKLFF
TRBJ1-5 TRBV20-1 few NA TGCAGTGCTAGAGCAGACGGTTCCCAGCATTTT CSARADGSQHF
TRBJ2-5 TRBV10-3 many NA TGTGCCATCAGTGCACTGTGGGGCCCAGAAGAGACCCAGTACTTC CAISALWGPEETQYF
TRBJ1-2 TRBV28 NA NA TGTGCCAGCAGGACGCGACACTATGGCTACACCTTC CASRTRHYGYTF
TRBJ2-1 TRBV11-2 NA NA TGTGCCAGCAGGTCCCCTGGCTACAATGAGCAGTTCTTC CASRSPGYNEQFF
TRBJ1-6 TRBV3-1 few NA TGTGCCAGCAGCCCCCGTGGCACCAGCTCCTATAATTCACCCCTCCACTTT CASSPRGTSSYNSPLHF
TRBJ2-1 TRBV2 few NA TGTGCCAGCAGCTCAGAATCCAATGAGCAGTTCTTC CASSSESNEQFF
TRBJ1-1 TRBV11-2 NA NA TGTGCCAGCAGCACAGGGACCGGCCGGGGAGCTTTCTTT CASSTGTGRGAFF
TRBJ2-3 TRBV6-1 NA TRBD2 TGTGCCAGCAGACCCAGCGGGGGGCCGATATCAAGCACAGATACGCAGTATTTT CASRPSGGPISSTDTQYF
TRBJ2-1 TRBV20-1 many TRBD2 TGCAGTGCTAGAGATCTTGGCGGGACTACCTCCGGCTACAATGAGCAGTTCTTC CSARDLGGTTSGYNEQFF
TRBJ1-1 TRBV6-4 many NA TGTGCCAGCAGTGCCTCGGTAAACACTGAAGCTTTCTTT CASSASVNTEAFF
TRBJ2-1 TRBV12-3/TRBV12-4 many TRBD2 TGTGCCAGCAGTTTGCGGGGGGTGGTCAATGAGCAGTTCTTC CASSLRGVVNEQFF
TRBJ2-1 TRBV20-1 many TRBD2 TGCAGTGCTAGAGGGAGGGGACTAGCGGGAGGTGAGCAGTTCTTC CSARGRGLAGGEQFF
TRBJ2-5 TRBV12-3/TRBV12-4 NA TRBD2 TGTGCCAGCAGTCTCATACAACCCCACCTAGCGGGACAAGAGACCCAGTACTTC CASSLIQPHLAGQETQYF
TRBJ2-7 TRBV6-2/TRBV6-3 NA NA TGTGCCAGCAGTTACTCGAATCTCGGAGGGTTGGAGGGGAGCTCCTACGAGCAGTACTTC CASSYSNLGGLEGSSYEQYF
TRBJ1-5 TRBV5-5 few NA TGTGCCAGCAGCTTGATTCACCAGGGGCCCAATCAGCCCCAGCATTTT CASSLIHQGPNQPQHF
TRBJ2-7 TRBV5-1 NA TRBD2 TGCGCCAGCAGCGCCACCGGGACTAGCGGTTACTACGAGCAGTACTTC CASSATGTSGYYEQYF
TRBJ2-6 TRBV11-2 few NA TGTGCCAGCAGCTTAGACCTTGGGTTGTCAGGGGCCAACGTCCTGACTTTC CASSLDLGLSGANVLTF
TRBJ1-6 TRBV5-1 many TRBD1 TGCGCCAGCAGCAAGGGACAGGGGGACGTCGGACCCCTCCACTTT CASSKGQGDVGPLHF
TRBJ2-7 TRBV29-1 many NA TGCAGCGTTGAATACTCCTACGAGCAGTACTTC CSVEYSYEQYF
TRBJ2-7 TRBV12-3/TRBV12-4 many TRBD1 TGTGCCAGCAGTCCCCACCGGACAGGATACGAGCAGTACTTC CASSPHRTGYEQYF
TRBJ2-1 TRBV25-1 many NA TGTGCCAGCAGTGGGAATGAGCAGTTCTTC CASSGNEQFF
TRBJ1-1 TRBV12-3/TRBV12-4 many TRBD1 TGTGCCAGCAGTTTAAACAGGGGGAACACTGAAGCTTTCTTT CASSLNRGNTEAFF
TRBJ2-7 TRBV5-1 NA NA TGCGCCAGCAGCGATCGACAGAGATACGAGCAGTACTTC CASSDRQRYEQYF
TRBJ2-5 TRBV20-1 NA TRBD2 TGCTGTGCTCCGCCCGGGACTAGCGGGGGGAAGGGGGAGACCCAGTACTTC CCAPPGTSGGKGETQYF
TRBJ1-6 TRBV5-1 few NA TGCGCCAGCAGCTTGAAGACGGACCGGGGTTCACCCCTCCACTTT CASSLKTDRGSPLHF
TRBJ2-1 TRBV5-1 many NA TGCGCCAGCAGCCGGCCTGGAGCGCCCGGGAATGAGCAGTTCTTC CASSRPGAPGNEQFF
TRBJ2-1 TRBV5-1 many TRBD2 TGCGCCAGCAGCCAACCCAGGGCAGGACTGGGACTAGCGGGGGAGATTACCTACAATGAGCAGTTCTTC CASSQPRAGLGLAGEITYNEQFF
TRBJ2-1 TRBV5-1 many NA TGCGCCAGCAGACGAAGTATCCCGGACTACAATGAGCAGTTCTTC CASRRSIPDYNEQFF
TRBJ2-1 TRBV18 few NA TGTGCCAGCTCATCTGCGGAATGGCATGAGCAGTTCTTC CASSSAEWHEQFF
TRBJ2-3 TRBV20-1 many TRBD2 TGCAGTGCTAGAGATGCCGGGACTAGGGGTGATACGCAGTATTTT CSARDAGTRGDTQYF
TRBJ2-7 TRBV12-3/TRBV12-4 few TRBD2 TGTGCCAGCGGGCAGCGGGGGGGCTACGAGCAGTACTTC CASGQRGGYEQYF
TRBJ2-7 TRBV29-1 NA NA TGCAGCGTTGAAGATAACCGGAACGAGCAGTACTTC CSVEDNRNEQYF
TRBJ1-6 TRBV10-2 NA TRBD1 TGCGCCAGCGGGACAGGCGTCTATAATTCACCCCTCCACTTT CASGTGVYNSPLHF
TRBJ2-3 TRBV5-6 few TRBD2 TGTGCCAGCAGCTTTTGGTCTAGCGGGAGTCCTAGCACAGATACGCAGTATTTT CASSFWSSGSPSTDTQYF
TRBJ2-2 TRBV5-1 many TRBD1 TGCGCCAGCAGCCGAACCGGGACAGTCACCGGGGAGCTGTTTTTT CASSRTGTVTGELFF
TRBJ2-1 TRBV24-1 many NA TGTGCCACCAACCAGGGGGGATTGCAGCAGTTCTTC CATNQGGLQQFF
TRBJ1-4 TRBV4-1 NA NA TGCGCCAGCAGCCCCCCCGGCCGATCTGTGAGACAGCAAGAAAAACTGTTTTTT CASSPPGRSVRQQEKLFF
TRBJ2-7 TRBV29-1 many NA TGCAGCGTTGCGAGGGAGAGCTCCTACGAGCAGTACTTC CSVARESSYEQYF
TRBJ2-1 TRBV5-1 many TRBD2 TGCGCCAGCAGCTCGAAGGCTAGCGGGAGCTCCTACAATGAGCAGTTCTTC CASSSKASGSSYNEQFF
TRBJ1-5 TRBV20-1 NA NA TGCAGTGCTACACCTATCAATCAGCCCCAGCATTTT CSATPINQPQHF